Shown below are 4 T cell receptor beta chains from a single sample sequenced in a study of T-cell memory formation after mild COVID-19. TCRdb analysed the 5' RACE reads with MiXCR anew, one entry per CDR3 protein. Of roughly 7,000 distinct CDR3 sequences in the sample, around 58% are singletons; the top ten hold about 2.5%. The specimen sequenced was PBMCs or a T cell subset sorted from them (not recorded which). Receptors were obtained from an adult who had mild COVID-19 (a few samples of this study predate the infection). Cell type and time point are not known.

The chain recombines TRBV4-2 with TRBJ2-5, with D possibly matching TRBD1 (5 bases). The CDR3 contains 13 residues. CDR1 is LGHNA and CDR2 is YNFKEQ in the germline V gene. The V end was cut by 0 bases, the J end by 3 bases, with 5 bases between. CDR3: CASSQEDKETQYF. The DNA of the CDR3 is TGTGCCAGCAGCCAAGAGGACAAAGAGACCCAGTACTTC.

The CDR3 nucleotides read TGCAGCGTCCACCCCTGGCGGGAGGGGGAGAATGAGCAGTTCTTC. Translating it yields CSVHPWREGENEQFF. This chain links TRBV29-1 with TRBJ2-5, with 9 bases fitting TRBD2. The DNA end lines up better with TRBJ2-1; the J call may be wrong. This CDR3 has 15 amino acids. Germline CDR1 reads SQVTM; CDR2 reads ANQGSEA.

This clonotype is judged medium-sized. The chain couples TRBV4-3 to TRBJ2-3; either TRBD1 or TRBD2 may fit D (5 bases each). Per germline, CDR1 LGHNA and CDR2 YSLEER. V was clipped by 2 bases and J by 6 bases, with 24 bases between them. This CDR3 is 18 amino acids long. DNA for the CDR3: TGCGCCAGCAGCCAACTCCTTTTGGGGGAAGGGGACCCGGATACGCAGTATTTT. This sequence encodes CASSQLLLGEGDPDTQYF.

The rearrangement links TRBV5-1 to TRBJ2-7; 12 bases are shared with TRBD2. The CDR3 consists of 16 residues. The V and J ends lost 7 bases and 0 bases, in that order; junction bases with no gene match: 8. CDR1 is SGHRS, CDR2 YFSETQ, per germline. As DNA, the CDR3 is TGCGCCAGCTCTACTAGCGGGGGGCAAAGCTCCTACGAGCAGTACTTC. It yields the protein CASSTSGGQSSYEQYF. Based on the CDR3 plus reference TRBV5-1 and TRBJ2-7, the full variable domain is KAGVTQTPRYLIKTRGQQVTLSCSPISGHRSVSWYQQTPGQGLQFLFEYFSETQRNKGNFPGRFSGRQFSNSRSEMNVSTLELGDSALYLCASSTSGGQSSYEQYFGPGTRLTVT.